This T cell receptor (beta chain) was sequenced in a study of healthy donors' naive CD4 and CD8 T cells. Study overall: Donors came from three age groups: 20-25, 40-50 and 60-70 years.

Study observations and caveats: Most V and J genes were reportedly biased between naive CD4+ and CD8+ cells. Negatively charged CDR3s marked CD8+ lineage; positively charged CDR3s marked CD4+ lineage.

Sorting defined naive CD4+ as CD4+CD8-CD45RO-CD45RA+ and naive CD8+ as CD8+CD4-CD45RA+CD27bright. Germline-derived CDR1 and CDR2 are SQVTM and ANQGSEA. Trimming stripped 5 bases from V and 0 bases from J, with 8 bases between. CDR3 length: 14 residues. Each TCR library used 500 ng of total RNA and a linear amplification protocol. One entry per CDR3 protein results from TCRdb running MiXCR on the reads. The sample records some 190,000 distinct CDR3 sequences, around 80% being singletons. Details on this clonotype: Its matching antigen is unknown.

V and J are TRBV29-1 and TRBJ2-6; no reliable D call. The origin of this receptor is a pool of human donors in good health; the sample pools cells from several healthy donors. The sample was naive CD4+ and CD8+ T cells sorted from blood, pooled from several donors. The CDR3 DNA is TGCAGCGTTCCCAGCCCCTCTGGGGCCAACGTCCTGACTTTC. This translates into CSVPSPSGANVLTF.